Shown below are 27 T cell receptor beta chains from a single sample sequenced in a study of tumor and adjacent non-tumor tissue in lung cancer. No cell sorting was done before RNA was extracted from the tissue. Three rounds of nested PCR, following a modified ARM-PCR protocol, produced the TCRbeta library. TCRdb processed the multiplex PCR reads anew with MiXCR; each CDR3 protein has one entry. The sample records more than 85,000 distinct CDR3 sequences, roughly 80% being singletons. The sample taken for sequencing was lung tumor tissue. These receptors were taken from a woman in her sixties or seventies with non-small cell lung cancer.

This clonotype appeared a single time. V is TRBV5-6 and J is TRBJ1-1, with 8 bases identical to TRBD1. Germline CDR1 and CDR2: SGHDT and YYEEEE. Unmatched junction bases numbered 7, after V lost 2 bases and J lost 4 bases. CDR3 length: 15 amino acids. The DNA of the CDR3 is TGTGCCAGCAGCTTCGTCAGGGGGCCCTTCACTGAAGCTTTCTTT. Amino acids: CASSFVRGPFTEAFF.

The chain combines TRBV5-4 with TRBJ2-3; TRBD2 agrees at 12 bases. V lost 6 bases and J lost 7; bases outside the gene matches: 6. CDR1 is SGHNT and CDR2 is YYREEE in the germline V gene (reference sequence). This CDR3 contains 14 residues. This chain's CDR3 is CASMTSGRPNTQYF. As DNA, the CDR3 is TGTGCCAGCATGACTAGCGGGAGACCGAATACGCAGTATTTT.

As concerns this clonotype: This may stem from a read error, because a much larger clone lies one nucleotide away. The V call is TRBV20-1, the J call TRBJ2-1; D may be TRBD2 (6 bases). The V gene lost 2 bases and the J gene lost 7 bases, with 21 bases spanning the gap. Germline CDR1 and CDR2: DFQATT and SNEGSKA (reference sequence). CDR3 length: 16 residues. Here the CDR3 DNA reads TGCAGTGCTAGACCTCTAACTAGCTGGAGATGGAATGAGCAGTTCTTC. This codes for CSARPLTSWRWNEQFF.

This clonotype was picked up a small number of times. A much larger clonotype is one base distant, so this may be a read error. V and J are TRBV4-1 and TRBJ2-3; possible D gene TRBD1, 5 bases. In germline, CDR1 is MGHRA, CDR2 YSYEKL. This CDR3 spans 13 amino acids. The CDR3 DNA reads TGCACCACTTCACAACAGGACGCAGATACGCAGTATTTT. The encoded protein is CTTSQQDADTQYF.

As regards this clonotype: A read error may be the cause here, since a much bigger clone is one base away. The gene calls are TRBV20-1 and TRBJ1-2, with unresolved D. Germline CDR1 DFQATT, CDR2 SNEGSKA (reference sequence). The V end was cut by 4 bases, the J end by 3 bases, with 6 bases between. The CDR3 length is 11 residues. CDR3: CSAKDHYGYTF. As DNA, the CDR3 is TGCAGTGCTAAGGACCACTATGGCTACACCTTC.

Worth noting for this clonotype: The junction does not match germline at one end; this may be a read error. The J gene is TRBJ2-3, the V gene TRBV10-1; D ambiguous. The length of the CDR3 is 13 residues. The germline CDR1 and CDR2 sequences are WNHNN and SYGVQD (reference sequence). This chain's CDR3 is CASSDFSADAQYF. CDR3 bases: TGCGCCAGCAGTGATTTCAGCGCAGATGCGCAGTATTTT.

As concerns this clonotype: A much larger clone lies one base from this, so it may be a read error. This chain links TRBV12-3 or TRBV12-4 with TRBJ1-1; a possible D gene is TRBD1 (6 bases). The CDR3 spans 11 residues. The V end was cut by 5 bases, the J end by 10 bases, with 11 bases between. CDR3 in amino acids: CASSTQGRAFF. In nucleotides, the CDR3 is TGTGCCAGCAGTACTCAGGGGAGAGCTTTCTTT.

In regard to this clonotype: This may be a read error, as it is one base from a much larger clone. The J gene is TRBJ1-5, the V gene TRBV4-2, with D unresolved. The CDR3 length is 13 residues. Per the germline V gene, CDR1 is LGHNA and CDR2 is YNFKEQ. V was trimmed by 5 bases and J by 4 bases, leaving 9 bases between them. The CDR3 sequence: CASSMELNQPQHF. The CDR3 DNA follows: TGTGCCAGCAGCATGGAGCTGAATCAGCCCCAGCATTTT.

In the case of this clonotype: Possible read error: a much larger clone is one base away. The CDR3 nucleotides read TGCAGTGCTAGGCGGGGTTTAGGGACGAATACGCAGTATTTT. The encoded protein is CSARRGLGTNTQYF. V usage is TRBV20-1 and J usage is TRBJ2-3, with D maybe TRBD2 (6 bases). The CDR3 length is 14 residues. Trimming pared 3 bases from V and 7 bases from J, leaving 17 bases between. Germline V lookup: CDR1 DFQATT, CDR2 SNEGSKA (reference sequence).

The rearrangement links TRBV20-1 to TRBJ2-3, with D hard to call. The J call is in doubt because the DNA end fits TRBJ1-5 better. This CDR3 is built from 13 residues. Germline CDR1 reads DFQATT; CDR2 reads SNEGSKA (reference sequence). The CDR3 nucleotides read TGCGGAGGACTAGCGGCGTACACAGATACGCAGCATTTT. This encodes CGGLAAYTDTQHF.

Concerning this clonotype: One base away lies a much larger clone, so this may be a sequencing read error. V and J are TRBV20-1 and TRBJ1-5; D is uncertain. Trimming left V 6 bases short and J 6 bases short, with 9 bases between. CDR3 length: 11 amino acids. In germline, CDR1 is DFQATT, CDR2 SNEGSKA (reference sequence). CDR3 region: CSADLGQPQHF. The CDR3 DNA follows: TGCAGTGCGGATTTAGGTCAGCCCCAGCATTTT.

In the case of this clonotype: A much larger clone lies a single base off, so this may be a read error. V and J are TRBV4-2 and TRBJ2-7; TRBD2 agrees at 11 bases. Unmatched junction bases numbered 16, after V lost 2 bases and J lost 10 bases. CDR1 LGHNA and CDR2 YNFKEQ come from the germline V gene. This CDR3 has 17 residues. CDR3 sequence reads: CASSQYPLGTSGTPQYF. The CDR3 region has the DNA TGTGCCAGCAGCCAATACCCTTTAGGGACTAGCGGAACCCCACAGTACTTC.

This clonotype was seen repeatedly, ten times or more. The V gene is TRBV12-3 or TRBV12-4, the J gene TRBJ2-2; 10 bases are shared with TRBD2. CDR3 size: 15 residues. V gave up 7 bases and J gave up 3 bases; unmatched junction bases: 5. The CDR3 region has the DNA TGTGCCAGCACCAGGACTAGCGGTTACACCGGGGAGCTGTTTTTT. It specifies CASTRTSGYTGELFF.

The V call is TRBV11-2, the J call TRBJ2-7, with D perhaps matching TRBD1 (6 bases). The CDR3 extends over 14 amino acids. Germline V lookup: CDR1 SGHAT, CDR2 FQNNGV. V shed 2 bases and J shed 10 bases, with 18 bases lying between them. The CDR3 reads CASSLSTRTADQYF. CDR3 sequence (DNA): TGTGCCAGCAGCTTATCCACTCGGACAGCCGATCAGTACTTC.

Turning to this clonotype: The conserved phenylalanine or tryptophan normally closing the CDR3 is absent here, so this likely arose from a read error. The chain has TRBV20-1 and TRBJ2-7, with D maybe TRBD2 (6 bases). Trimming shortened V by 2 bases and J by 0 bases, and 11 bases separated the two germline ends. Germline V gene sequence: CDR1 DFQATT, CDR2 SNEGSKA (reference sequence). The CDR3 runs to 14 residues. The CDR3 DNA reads TGCAGTGCTAGATCCGGGGGTAACTCCTACGAGCAGTACTTA. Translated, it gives CSARSGGNSYEQYL.

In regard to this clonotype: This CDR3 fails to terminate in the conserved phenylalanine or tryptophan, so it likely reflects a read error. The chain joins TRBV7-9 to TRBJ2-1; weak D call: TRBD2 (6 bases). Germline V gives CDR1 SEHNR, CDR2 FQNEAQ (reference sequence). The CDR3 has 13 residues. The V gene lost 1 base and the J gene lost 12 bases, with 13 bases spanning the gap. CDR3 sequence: CASSLVWRGGQFV. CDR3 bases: TGTGCCAGCAGCTTAGTTTGGCGGGGTGGGCAGTTCGTA.

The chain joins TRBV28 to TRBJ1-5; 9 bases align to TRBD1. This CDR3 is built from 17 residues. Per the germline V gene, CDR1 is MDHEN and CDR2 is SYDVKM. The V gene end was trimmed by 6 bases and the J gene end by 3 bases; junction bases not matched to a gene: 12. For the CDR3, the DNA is TGTGCCAGCAGAACAACCACAGGGGGCCGGGACAATCAGCCCCAGCATTTT. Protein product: CASRTTTGGRDNQPQHF.

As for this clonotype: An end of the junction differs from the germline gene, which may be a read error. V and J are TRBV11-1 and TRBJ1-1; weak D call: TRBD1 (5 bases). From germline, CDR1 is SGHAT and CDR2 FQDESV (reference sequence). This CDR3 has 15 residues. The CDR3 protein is CVSSSPTELKTEAFF. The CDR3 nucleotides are TGTGTCAGCAGTTCCCCGACAGAACTGAAGACTGAAGCTTTCTTT.

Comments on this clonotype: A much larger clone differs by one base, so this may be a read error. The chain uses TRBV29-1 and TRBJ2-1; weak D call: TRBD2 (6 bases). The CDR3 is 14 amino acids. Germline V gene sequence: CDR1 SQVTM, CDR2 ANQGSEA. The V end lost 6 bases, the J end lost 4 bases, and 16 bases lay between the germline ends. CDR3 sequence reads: CSVPRNGGYNEQFF. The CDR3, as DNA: TGCAGCGTGCCGCGTAACGGGGGATACAATGAGCAGTTCTTC.

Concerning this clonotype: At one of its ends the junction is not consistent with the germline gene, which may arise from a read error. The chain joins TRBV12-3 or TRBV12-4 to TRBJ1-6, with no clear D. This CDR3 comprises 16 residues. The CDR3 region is CASSLALSKDLSPLHF. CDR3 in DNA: TGTGCCAGTAGTTTAGCGCTGAGCAAGGATCTTTCACCCCTCCACTTT.

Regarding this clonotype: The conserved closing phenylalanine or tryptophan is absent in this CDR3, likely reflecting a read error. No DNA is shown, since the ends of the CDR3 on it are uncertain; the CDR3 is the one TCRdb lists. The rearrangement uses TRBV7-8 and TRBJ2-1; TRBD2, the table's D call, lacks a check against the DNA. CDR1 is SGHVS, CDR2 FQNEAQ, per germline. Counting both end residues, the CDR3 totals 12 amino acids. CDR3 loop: CASSLQAGGWFL.

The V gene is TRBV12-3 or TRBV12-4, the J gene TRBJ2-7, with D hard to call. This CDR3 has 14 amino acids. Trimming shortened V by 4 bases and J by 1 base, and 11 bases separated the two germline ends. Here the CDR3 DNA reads TGTGCCAGCAGTTATAACACACTATCCTACGAGCAGTACTTC. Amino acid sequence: CASSYNTLSYEQYF.

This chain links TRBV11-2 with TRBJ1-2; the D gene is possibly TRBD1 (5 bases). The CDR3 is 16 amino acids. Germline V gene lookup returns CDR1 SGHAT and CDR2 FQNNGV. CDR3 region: CVSSQSTSDMSYGYTF. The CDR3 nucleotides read TGTGTCAGTAGCCAATCCACGTCGGACATGAGCTATGGCTACACCTTC. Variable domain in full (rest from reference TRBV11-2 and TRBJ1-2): EAGVAQSPRYKIIEKRQSVAFWCNPISGHATLYWYQQILGQGPKLLIQFQNNGVVDDSQLPKDRFSAERLKGVDSTLKIQPAKLEDSAVYLCVSSQSTSDMSYGYTFGSGTRLTVV.

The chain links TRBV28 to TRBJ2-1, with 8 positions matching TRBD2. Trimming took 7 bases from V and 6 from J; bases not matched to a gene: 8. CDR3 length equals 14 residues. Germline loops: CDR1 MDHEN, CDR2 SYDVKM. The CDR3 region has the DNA TGTGCCAGCAATCGAAGCGGGAGCCTCAATGAGCAGTTCTTC. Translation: CASNRSGSLNEQFF.

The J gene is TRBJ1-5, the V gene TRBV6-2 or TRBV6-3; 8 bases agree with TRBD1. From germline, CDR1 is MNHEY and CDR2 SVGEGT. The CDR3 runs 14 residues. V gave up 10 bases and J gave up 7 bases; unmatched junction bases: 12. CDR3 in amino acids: CAITIDRGSQPQHF. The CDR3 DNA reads TGTGCCATCACTATCGACAGGGGCAGCCAGCCCCAGCATTTT.

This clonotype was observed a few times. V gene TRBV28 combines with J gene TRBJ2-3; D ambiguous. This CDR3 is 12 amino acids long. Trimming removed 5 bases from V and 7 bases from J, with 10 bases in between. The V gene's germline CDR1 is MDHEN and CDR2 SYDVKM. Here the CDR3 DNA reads TGTGCCAGCAGTGCCGTCCGGTATACGCAGTATTTT. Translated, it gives CASSAVRYTQYF.

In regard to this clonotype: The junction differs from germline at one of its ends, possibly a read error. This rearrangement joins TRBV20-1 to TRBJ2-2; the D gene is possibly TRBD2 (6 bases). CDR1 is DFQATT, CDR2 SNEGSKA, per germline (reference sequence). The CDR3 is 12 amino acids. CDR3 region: CSTSTVTGELFF. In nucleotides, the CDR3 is TGCAGTACTAGCACAGTCACCGGGGAACTGTTTTTT.